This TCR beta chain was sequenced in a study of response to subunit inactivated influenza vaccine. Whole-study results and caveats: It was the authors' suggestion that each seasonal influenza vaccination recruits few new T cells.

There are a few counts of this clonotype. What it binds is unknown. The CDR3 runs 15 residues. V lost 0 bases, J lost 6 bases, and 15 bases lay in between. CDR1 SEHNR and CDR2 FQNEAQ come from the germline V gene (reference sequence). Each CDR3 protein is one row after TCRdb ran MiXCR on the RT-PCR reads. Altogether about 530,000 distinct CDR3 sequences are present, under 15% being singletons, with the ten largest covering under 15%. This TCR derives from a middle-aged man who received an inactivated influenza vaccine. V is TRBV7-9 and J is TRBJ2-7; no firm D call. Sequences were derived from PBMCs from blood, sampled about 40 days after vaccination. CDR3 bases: TGTGCCAGCAGCTTAGCTACCGGGCCCTCGGGCGAGCAGTACTTC. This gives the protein CASSLATGPSGEQYF.